Reported below is one TCR beta chain. This record comes from a study of blood T cell repertoires in COVID-19. Overall study context: Donors in the United States, Italy and Spain gave samples during acute or convalescent COVID-19. Sources were T cells, B-cell-depleted T cells, or PBMCs; the material itself was cDNA or gDNA.

Study processing details: Counts of nucleated cells, estimated from reference gene primer amplification, were obtained. The assay was immunoSEQ multiplex PCR, and TCRdb's table has in-frame clones only and misses some. V and J calls and clone size come straight from that table; D and trimming were deduced from the DNA. Of about 30,000 clones listed, around 83% are singletons. Germline trimming cut 3 bases from V and 9 bases from J; bases unmatched to any gene: 15. The CDR3 runs to 18 residues. From germline, CDR1 is MNHEY and CDR2 SVGEGT. The sequence was collected from a human donor in a cohort sampled during active COVID-19. Specimen: peripheral blood. The chain joins TRBV6-2 or TRBV6-3 to TRBJ2-1; 12 positions agree with TRBD2. The CDR3 nucleotides read TGTGCCAGCAGTTATACCCGACTAGCGGGGGACCCCTATGGTGAGCAGTTCTTC. Its translation: CASSYTRLAGDPYGEQFF.